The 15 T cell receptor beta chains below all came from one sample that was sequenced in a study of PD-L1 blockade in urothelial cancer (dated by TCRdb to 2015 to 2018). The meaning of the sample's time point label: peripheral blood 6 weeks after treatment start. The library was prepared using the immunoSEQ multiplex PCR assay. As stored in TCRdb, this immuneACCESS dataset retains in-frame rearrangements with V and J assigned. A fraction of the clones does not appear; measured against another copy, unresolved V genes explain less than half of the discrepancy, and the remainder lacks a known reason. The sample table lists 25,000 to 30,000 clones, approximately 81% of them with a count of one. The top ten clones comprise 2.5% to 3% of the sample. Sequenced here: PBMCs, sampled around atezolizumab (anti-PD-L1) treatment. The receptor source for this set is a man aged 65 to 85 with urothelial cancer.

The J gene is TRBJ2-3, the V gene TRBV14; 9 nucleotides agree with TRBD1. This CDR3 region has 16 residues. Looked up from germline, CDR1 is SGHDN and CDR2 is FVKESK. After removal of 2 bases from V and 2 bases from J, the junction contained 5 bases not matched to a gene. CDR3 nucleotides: TGTGCCAGCAGCCAATCCGGGACAGGGTACACAGATACGCAGTATTTT. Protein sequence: CASSQSGTGYTDTQYF. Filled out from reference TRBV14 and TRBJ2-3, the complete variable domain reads EAGVTQFPSHSVIEKGQTVTLRCDPISGHDNLYWYRRVMGKEIKFLLHFVKESKQDESGMPNNRFLAERTGGTYSTLKVQPAELEDSGVYFCASSQSGTGYTDTQYFGPGTRLTVL.

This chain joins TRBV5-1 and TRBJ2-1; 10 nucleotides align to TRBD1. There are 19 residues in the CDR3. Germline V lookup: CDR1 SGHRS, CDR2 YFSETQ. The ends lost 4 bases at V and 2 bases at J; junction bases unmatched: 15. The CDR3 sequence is CASSHLAGQGSPAYNEQFF. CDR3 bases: TGCGCCAGCAGCCACCTCGCGGGACAGGGGAGTCCAGCCTACAATGAGCAGTTCTTC.

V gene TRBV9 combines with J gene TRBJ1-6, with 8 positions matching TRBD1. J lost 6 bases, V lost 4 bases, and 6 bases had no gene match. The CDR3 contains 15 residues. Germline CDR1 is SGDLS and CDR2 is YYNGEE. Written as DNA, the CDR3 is TGTGCCAGCAGCCCCGGACAGGGTTCTAATTCACCCCTCCACTTT. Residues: CASSPGQGSNSPLHF.

CDR3 sequence: CASSLQSNEKLFF. CDR3 DNA: TGTGCCAGCTCTCTCCAGTCTAATGAAAAACTGTTTTTT. The rearrangement links TRBV7-9 to TRBJ1-4; no definite D call. The CDR3 loop spans 13 amino acids. V was trimmed by 8 bases and J by 3 bases, leaving 10 bases between them. CDR1 is SEHNR, CDR2 FQNEAQ, per germline (reference sequence).

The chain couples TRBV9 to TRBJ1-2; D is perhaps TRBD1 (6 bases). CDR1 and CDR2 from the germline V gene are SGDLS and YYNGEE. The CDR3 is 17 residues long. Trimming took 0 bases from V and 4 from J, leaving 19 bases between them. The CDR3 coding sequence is TGTGCCAGCAGCGTAGCTTATAGTCGGGGGGCGGCCTATGGCTACACCTTC. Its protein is CASSVAYSRGAAYGYTF.

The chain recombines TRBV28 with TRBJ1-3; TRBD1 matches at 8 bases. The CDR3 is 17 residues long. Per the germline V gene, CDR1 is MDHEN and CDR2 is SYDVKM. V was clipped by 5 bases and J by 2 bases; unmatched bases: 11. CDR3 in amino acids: CASSGWDRLNPGNTIYF. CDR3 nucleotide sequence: TGTGCCAGCAGTGGGTGGGACAGGCTAAATCCTGGAAACACCATATATTTT.

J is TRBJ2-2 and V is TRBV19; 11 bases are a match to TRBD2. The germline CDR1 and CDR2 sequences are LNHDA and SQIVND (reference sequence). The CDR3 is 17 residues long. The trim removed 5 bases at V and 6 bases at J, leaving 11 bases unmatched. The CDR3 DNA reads TGTGCCAGTAGTCCGGGACTAGCGGATCCTCACCCCGGGGAGCTGTTTTTT. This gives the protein CASSPGLADPHPGELFF.

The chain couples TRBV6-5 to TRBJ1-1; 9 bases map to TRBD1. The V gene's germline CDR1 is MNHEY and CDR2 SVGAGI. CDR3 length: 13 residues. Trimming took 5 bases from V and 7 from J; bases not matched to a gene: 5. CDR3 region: CASSRDRGSEAFF. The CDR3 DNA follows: TGTGCCAGCAGTCGAGACAGGGGGAGTGAAGCTTTCTTT.

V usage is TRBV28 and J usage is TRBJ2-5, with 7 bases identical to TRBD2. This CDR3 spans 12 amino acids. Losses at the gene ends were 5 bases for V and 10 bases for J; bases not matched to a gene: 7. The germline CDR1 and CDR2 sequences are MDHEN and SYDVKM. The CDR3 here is CASSPPGLLQYF. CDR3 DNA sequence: TGTGCCAGCAGTCCTCCGGGACTACTCCAGTACTTC.

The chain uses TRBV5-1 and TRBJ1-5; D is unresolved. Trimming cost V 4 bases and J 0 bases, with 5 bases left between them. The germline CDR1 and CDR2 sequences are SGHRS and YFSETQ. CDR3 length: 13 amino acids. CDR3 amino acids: CASSLYSNQPQHF. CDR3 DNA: TGCGCCAGCAGCCTCTATAGCAATCAGCCCCAGCATTTT.

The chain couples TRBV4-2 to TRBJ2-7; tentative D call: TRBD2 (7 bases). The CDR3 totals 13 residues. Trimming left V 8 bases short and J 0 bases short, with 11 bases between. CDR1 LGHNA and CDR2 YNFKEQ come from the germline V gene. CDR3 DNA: TGTGCCAGCCGGGGGGCCAGCTCCTACGAGCAGTACTTC. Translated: CASRGASSYEQYF.

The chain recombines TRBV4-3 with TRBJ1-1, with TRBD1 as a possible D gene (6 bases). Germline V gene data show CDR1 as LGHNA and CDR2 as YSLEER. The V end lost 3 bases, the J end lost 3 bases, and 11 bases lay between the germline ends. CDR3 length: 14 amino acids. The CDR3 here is CASSHLGGDTEAFF. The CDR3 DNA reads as TGCGCCAGCAGCCACCTAGGGGGGGACACTGAAGCTTTCTTT.

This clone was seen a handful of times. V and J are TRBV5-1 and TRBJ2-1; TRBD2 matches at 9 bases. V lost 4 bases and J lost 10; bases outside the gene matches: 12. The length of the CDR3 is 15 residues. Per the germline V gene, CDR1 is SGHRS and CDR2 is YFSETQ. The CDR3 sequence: CASSPGGAGGREQFF. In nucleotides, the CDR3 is TGCGCCAGCAGCCCGGGAGGAGCGGGAGGACGGGAGCAGTTCTTC.

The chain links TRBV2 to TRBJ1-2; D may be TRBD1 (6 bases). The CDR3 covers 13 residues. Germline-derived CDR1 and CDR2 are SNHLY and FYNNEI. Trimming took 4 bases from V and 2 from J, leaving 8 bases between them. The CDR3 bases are TGTGCCAGCAGTGCAGGGGAGAACTATGGCTACACCTTC. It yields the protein CASSAGENYGYTF.

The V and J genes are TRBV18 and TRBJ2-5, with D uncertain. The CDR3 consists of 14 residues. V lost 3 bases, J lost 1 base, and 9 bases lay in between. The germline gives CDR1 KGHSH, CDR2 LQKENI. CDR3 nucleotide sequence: TGTGCCAGCTCACCGTTACAGCCCCAAGAGACCCAGTACTTC. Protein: CASSPLQPQETQYF.